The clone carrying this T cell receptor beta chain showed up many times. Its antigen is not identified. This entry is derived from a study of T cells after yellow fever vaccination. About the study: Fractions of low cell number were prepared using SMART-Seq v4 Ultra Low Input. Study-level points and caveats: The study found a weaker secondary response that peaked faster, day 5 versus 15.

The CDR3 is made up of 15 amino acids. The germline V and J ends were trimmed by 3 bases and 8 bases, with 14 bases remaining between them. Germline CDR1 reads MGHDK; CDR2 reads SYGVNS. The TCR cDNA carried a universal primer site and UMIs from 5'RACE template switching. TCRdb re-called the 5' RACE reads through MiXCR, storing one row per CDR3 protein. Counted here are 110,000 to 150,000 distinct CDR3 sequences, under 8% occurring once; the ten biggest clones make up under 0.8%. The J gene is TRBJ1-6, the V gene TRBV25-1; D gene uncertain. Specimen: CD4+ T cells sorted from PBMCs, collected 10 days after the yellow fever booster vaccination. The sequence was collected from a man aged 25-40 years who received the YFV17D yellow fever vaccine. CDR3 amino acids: CASSDGPGLYSPLHF. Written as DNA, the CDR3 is TGTGCCAGCAGTGATGGGCCGGGTTTGTATTCACCCCTCCACTTT.